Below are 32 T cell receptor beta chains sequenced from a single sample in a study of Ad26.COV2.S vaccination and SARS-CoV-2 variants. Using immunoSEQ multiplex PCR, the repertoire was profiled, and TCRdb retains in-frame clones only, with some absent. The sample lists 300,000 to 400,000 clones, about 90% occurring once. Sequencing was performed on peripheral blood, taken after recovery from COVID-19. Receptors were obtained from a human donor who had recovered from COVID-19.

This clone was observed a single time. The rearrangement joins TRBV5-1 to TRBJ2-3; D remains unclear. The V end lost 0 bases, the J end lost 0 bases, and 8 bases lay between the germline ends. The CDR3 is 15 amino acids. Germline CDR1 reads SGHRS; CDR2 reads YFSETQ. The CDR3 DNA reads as TGCGCCAGCAGCTTGGGGTCGGTGAGCACAGATACGCAGTATTTT. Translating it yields CASSLGSVSTDTQYF.

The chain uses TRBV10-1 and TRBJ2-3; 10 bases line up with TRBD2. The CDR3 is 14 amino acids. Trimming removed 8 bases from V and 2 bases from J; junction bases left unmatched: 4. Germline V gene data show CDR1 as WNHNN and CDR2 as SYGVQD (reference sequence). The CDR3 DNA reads TGCGCCAGCGGCGGACTAGCGGACACAGATACGCAGTATTTT. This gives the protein CASGGLADTDTQYF.

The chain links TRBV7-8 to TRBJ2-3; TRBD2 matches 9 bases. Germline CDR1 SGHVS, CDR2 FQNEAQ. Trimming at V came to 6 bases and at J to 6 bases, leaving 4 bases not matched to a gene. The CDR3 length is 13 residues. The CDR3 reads CASRAGGKDTQYF. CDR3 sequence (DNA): TGTGCCAGCAGAGCGGGGGGCAAGGATACGCAGTATTTT.

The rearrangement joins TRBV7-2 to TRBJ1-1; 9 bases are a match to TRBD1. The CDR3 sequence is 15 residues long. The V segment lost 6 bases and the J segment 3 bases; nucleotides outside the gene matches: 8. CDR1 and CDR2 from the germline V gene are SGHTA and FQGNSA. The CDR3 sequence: CASRQHGQGYTEAFF. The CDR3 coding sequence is TGTGCCAGCAGACAACATGGACAGGGGTACACTGAAGCTTTCTTT.

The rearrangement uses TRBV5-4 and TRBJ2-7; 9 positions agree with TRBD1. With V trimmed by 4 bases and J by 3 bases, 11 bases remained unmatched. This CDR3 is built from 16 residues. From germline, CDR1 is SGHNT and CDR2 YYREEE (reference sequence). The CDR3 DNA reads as TGTGCCAGCAGCCCAGGACAGGGGAGATCTGGCTACGAGCAGTACTTC. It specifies CASSPGQGRSGYEQYF.

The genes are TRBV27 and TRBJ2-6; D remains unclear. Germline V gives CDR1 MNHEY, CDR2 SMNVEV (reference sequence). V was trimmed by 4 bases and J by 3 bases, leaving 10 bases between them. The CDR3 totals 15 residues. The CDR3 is CASSYVGYGANVLTF. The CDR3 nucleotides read TGTGCCAGCAGTTATGTGGGTTATGGGGCCAACGTCCTGACTTTC.

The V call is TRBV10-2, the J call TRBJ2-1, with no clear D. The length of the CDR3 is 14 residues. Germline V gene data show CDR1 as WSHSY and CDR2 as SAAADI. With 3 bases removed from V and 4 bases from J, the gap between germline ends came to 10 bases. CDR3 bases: TGCGCCAGCAGTGACCTCTTTGGATACAATGAGCAGTTCTTC. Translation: CASSDLFGYNEQFF.

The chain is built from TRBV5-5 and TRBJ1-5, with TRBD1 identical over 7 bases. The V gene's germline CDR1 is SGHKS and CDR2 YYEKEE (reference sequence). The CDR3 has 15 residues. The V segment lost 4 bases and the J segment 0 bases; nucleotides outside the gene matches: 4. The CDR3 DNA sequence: TGTGCCAGCAGCCCGCGACAGGGTAGCAATCAGCCCCAGCATTTT. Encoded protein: CASSPRQGSNQPQHF.

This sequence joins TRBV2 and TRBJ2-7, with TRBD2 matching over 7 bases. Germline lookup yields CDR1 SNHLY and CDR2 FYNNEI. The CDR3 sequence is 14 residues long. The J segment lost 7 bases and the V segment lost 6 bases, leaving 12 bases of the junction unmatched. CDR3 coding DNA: TGTGCCAGCAGCCTATCGGGGGGACGTGGGGAGCAGTACTTC. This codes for CASSLSGGRGEQYF.

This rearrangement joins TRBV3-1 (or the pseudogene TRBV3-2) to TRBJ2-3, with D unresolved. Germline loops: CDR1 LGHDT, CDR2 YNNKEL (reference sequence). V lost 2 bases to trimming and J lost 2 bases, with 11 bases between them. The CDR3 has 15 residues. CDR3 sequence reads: CASSQMGLTTDTQYF. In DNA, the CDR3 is TGTGCCAGCAGCCAAATGGGTCTGACCACAGATACGCAGTATTTT.

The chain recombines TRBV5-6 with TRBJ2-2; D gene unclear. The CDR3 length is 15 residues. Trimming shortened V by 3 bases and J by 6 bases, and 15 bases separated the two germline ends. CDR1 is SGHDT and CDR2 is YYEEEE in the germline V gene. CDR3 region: CASSSSGVVAGELFF. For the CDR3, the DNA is TGTGCCAGCAGCTCGAGTGGGGTAGTCGCCGGGGAGCTGTTTTTT.

CDR3 region: CARSGTAETNYGYTF. The CDR3, as DNA: TGCGCCAGATCCGGGACGGCTGAGACTAACTATGGCTACACCTTC. This chain joins TRBV5-1 and TRBJ1-2; tentative D call: TRBD1 (5 bases). V gave up 8 bases and J gave up 0 bases, with 17 bases separating them. The CDR3 consists of 15 residues. The germline CDR1 and CDR2 sequences are SGHRS and YFSETQ. Variable domain in full (rest from reference TRBV5-1 and TRBJ1-2): KAGVTQTPRYLIKTRGQQVTLSCSPISGHRSVSWYQQTPGQGLQFLFEYFSETQRNKGNFPGRFSGRQFSNSRSEMNVSTLELGDSALYLCARSGTAETNYGYTFGSGTRLTVV.

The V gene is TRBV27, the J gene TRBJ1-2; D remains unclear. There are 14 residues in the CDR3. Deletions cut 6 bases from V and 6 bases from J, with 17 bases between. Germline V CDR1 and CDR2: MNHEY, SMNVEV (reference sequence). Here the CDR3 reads CASRPGFLGDGYTF. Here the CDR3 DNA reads TGTGCCAGCAGGCCCGGATTTCTCGGAGATGGCTACACCTTC.

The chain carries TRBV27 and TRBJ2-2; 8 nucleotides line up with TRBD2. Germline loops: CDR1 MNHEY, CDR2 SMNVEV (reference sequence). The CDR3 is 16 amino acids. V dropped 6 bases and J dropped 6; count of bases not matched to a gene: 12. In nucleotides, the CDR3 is TGTGCCAGCAGATTAGCGGGGACCCAGGGGCCCGGGGAGCTGTTTTTT. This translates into CASRLAGTQGPGELFF.

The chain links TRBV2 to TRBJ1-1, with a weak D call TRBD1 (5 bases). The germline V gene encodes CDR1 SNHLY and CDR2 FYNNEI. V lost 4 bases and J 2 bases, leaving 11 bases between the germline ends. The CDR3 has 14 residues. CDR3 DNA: TGTGCCAGCAGTGCCGAGACAGCAAACACTGAAGCTTTCTTT. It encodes CASSAETANTEAFF.

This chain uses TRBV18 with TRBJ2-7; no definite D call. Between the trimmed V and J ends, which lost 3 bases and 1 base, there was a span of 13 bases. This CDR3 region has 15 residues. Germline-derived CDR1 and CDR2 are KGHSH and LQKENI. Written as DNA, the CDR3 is TGTGCCAGCTCACCTACCGGACGGGCTTCCTACGAGCAGTACTTC. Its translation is CASSPTGRASYEQYF.

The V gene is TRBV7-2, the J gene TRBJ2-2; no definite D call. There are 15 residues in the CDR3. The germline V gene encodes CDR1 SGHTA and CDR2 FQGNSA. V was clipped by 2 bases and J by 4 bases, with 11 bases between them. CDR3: CASSLTNWGTGELFF. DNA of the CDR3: TGTGCCAGCAGCTTAACAAACTGGGGCACCGGGGAGCTGTTTTTT.

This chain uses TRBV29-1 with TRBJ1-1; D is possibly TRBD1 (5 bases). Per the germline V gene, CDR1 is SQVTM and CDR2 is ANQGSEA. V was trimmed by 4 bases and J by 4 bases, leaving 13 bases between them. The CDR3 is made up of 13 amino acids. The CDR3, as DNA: TGCAGCGTTGGCGGGGGGTTGTTCACTGAAGCTTTCTTT. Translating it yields CSVGGGLFTEAFF.

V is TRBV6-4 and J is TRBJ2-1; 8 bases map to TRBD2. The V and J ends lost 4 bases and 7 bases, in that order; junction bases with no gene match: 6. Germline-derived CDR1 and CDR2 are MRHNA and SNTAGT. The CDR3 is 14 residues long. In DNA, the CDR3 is TGTGCCAGCAGTGTTGCGGGGGGCAGAAATGAGCAGTTCTTC. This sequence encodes CASSVAGGRNEQFF.

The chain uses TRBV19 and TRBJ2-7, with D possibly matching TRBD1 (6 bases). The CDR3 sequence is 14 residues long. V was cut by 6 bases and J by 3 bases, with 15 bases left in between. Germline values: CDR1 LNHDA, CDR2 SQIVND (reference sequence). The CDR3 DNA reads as TGTGCCAGTAGCCACGTAGGACAGTTCTACGAGCAGTACTTC. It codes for CASSHVGQFYEQYF.

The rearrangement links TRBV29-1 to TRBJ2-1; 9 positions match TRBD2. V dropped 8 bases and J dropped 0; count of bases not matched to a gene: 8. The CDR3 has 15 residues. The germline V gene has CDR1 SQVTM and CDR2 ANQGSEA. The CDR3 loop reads CSQSGGTSSYNEQFF. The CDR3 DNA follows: TGCAGCCAAAGCGGGGGGACCAGCTCCTACAATGAGCAGTTCTTC.

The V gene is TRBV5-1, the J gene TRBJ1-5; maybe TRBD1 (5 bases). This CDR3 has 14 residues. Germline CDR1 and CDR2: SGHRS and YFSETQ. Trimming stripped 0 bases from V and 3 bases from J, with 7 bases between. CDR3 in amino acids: CASSLGQTNQPQHF. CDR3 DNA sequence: TGCGCCAGCAGCTTGGGACAGACCAATCAGCCCCAGCATTTT.

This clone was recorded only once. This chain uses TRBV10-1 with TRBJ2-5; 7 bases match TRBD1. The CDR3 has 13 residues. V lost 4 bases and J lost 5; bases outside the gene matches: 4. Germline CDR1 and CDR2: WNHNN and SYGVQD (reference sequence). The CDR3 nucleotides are TGCGCCAGCAGTGCAAAGACAGGGGAGACCCAGTACTTC. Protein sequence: CASSAKTGETQYF.

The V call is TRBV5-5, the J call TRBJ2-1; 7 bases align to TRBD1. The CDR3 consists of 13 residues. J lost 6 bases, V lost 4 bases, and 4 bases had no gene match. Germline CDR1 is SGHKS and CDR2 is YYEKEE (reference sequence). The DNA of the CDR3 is TGTGCCAGCAGCCCGACAGGGTCCAATGAGCAGTTCTTC. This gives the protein CASSPTGSNEQFF. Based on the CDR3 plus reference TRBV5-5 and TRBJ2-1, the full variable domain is DAGVTQSPTHLIKTRGQQVTLRCSPISGHKSVSWYQQVLGQGPQFIFQYYEKEERGRGNFPDRFSARQFPNYSSELNVNALLLGDSALYLCASSPTGSNEQFFGPGTRLTVL.

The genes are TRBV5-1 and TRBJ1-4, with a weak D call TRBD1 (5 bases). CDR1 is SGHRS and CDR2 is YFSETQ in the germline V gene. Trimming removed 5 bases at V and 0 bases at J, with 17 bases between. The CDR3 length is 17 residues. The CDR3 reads CASSYDDRPATNEKLFF. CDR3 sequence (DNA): TGCGCCAGCAGTTATGACGACAGACCTGCAACTAATGAAAAACTGTTTTTT.

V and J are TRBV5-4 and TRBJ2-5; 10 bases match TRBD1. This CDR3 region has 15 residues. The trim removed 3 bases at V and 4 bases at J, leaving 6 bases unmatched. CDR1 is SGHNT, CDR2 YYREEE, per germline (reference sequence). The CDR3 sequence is CASSSGTGVGETQYF. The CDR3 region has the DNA TGTGCCAGCAGCTCCGGGACAGGGGTAGGAGAGACCCAGTACTTC.

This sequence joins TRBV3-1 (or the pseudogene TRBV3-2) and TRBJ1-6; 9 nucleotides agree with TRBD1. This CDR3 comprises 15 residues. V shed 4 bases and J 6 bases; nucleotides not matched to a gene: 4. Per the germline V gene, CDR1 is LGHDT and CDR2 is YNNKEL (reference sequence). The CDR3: CASSPGTGPNSPLHF. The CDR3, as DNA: TGTGCCAGCAGCCCGGGGACAGGGCCTAATTCACCCCTCCACTTT.

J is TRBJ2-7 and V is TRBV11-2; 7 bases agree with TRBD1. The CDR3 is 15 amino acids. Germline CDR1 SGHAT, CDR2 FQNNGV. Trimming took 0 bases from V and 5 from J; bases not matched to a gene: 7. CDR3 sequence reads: CASSLDFAGGDEQYF. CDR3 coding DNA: TGTGCCAGCAGCTTAGATTTCGCAGGGGGTGACGAGCAGTACTTC.

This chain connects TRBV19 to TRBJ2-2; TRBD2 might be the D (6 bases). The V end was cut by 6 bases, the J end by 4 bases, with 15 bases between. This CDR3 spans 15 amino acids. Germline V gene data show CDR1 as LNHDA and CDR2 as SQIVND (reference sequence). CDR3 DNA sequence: TGTGCCAGTAGACTAGCCAGCACAATCACCGGGGAGCTGTTTTTT. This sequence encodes CASRLASTITGELFF. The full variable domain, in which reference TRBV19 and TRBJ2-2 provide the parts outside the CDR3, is DGGITQSPKYLFRKEGQNVTLSCEQNLNHDAMYWYRQDPGQGLRLIYYSQIVNDFQKGDIAEGYSVSREKKESFPLTVTSAQKNPTAFYLCASRLASTITGELFFGEGSRLTVL.

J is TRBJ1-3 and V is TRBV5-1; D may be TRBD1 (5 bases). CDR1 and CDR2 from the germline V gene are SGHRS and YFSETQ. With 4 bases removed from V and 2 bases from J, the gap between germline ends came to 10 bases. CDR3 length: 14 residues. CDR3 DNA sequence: TGCGCCAGCAGCATGGGGGGAACTGGAAACACCATATATTTT. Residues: CASSMGGTGNTIYF.

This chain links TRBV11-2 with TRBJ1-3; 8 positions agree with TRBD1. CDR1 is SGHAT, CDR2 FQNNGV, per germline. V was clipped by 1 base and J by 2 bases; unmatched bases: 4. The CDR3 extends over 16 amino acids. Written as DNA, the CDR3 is TGTGCCAGCAGCTTAGGGACAGGGCTTCCTGGAAACACCATATATTTT. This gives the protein CASSLGTGLPGNTIYF.

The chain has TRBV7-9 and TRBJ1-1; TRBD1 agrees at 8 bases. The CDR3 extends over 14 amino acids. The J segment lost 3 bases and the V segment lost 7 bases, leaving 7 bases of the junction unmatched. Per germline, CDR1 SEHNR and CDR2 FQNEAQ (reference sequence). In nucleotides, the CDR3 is TGTGCCAGCACCGCACAGGGGGTGTACACTGAAGCTTTCTTT. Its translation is CASTAQGVYTEAFF.